This T cell receptor beta chain was observed in a study of blood T cell repertoires in COVID-19. Some clones are missing from TCRdb's copy, which holds only in-frame ones; the method was immunoSEQ multiplex PCR. The sample shows 180,000 or so clones, around 83% of them seen only once. CDR1 and CDR2 (germline): SGHNT, YYREEE (reference sequence). This CDR3 has 12 residues. Trimming took off 4 bases at V and 1 base at J, with 4 bases between the two ends. This clonotype was sampled from a woman between 50 and 59 years old in a cohort exposed to, infected with or recovered from COVID-19 (not recorded which). This chain connects TRBV5-4 to TRBJ2-3; no clear D. What was sequenced was PBMCs or T cells enriched from blood (not recorded which). CDR3 region: CASSPGTDTQYF. Written as DNA, the CDR3 is TGTGCCAGCAGCCCTGGCACAGATACGCAGTATTTT.